Presented here are 30 T cell receptor beta chains from one specimen sequenced in a study of blood T cells in healthy people across ages. A second PCR, run for roughly 7 to 11 cycles, used a sample-barcoded 5' primer plus a J-beta primer mix. TCRdb passed the 5' RACE reads through MiXCR, listing each CDR3 protein once. The sample consists of some 1.6 million distinct CDR3 sequences, about 31% of them appearing once. The specimen was blood. The source of these receptors is a young woman in good health.

The J gene is TRBJ1-4, the V gene TRBV7-8; 11 nucleotides align to TRBD1. CDR1 is SGHVS and CDR2 is FQNEAQ in the germline V gene. CDR3 length equals 17 residues. J was trimmed by 8 bases and V by 5 bases; bases with no gene match: 13. CDR3 sequence: CASSETGTGGFREKLFF. The CDR3 DNA follows: TGTGCCAGCAGCGAAACCGGGACAGGGGGTTTCCGGGAAAAACTGTTTTTT.

This clonotype has just a few counts. V gene TRBV11-2 combines with J gene TRBJ2-7; TRBD2 might be the D (5 bases). The J call could be wrong; TRBJ2-5 is a better fit for the DNA end. The CDR3 has 16 amino acids. Germline CDR1 reads SGHAT; CDR2 reads FQNNGV. DNA of the CDR3: TGTGCCAGCAGCTTAGGAGGGAGCCCGAGTTGGGAGACCCAGTACTTC. As protein: CASSLGGSPSWETQYF.

This clonotype was seen a few times. The J gene is TRBJ2-1, the V gene TRBV11-2; no reliable D call. Germline V gene data show CDR1 as SGHAT and CDR2 as FQNNGV. The CDR3 consists of 16 residues. Trimming took off 1 base at V and 4 bases at J, with 14 bases between the two ends. The CDR3 spells CASSLGVPATYNEQFF. CDR3 coding DNA: TGTGCCAGCAGCTTAGGTGTCCCAGCAACGTACAATGAGCAGTTCTTC.

In its sample, this clonotype was seen many times. In nucleotides, the CDR3 is TGCGCCAGCAGCCAAGACCAGGGGGCCCCCTACGAGCAGTACTTC. It codes for CASSQDQGAPYEQYF. The chain recombines TRBV4-1 with TRBJ2-7; 8 bases match TRBD1. CDR1 and CDR2 (germline): MGHRA, YSYEKL. The J segment lost 2 bases and the V segment lost 0 bases, leaving 3 bases of the junction unmatched. CDR3 length: 15 residues.

This clonotype showed up many times. This may arise from a read error, as a much more abundant clone is one base away. The chain recombines TRBV11-2 with TRBJ2-2; the D gene is possibly TRBD2 (5 bases). CDR1 SGHAT and CDR2 FQNNGV come from the germline V gene. The CDR3 covers 12 residues. The CDR3, as DNA: TGTGCCAGCAAGTGGAACACCGGGGAGCGGTTTTTT. This gives the protein CASKWNTGERFF.

This clonotype was seen a handful of times. The chain combines TRBV28 with TRBJ2-1; no definite D call. The CDR3 runs 17 residues. Per the germline V gene, CDR1 is MDHEN and CDR2 is SYDVKM. V was shortened by 6 bases and J by 6 bases, with 24 bases between the two germline ends. CDR3 region: CASSQKGFLTTSNEQFF. The CDR3 region has the DNA TGTGCCAGCAGCCAAAAGGGCTTCTTAACTACCTCCAATGAGCAGTTCTTC.

This clonotype was counted many times. The rearrangement links TRBV4-1 to TRBJ2-5; 11 nucleotides line up with TRBD2. CDR3 size: 17 residues. CDR1 and CDR2 from the germline V gene are MGHRA and YSYEKL. V shed 6 bases, J shed 5 bases, and the junction held 14 bases outside the gene matches. Written as DNA, the CDR3 is TGCGCCAGCAGATCTTTCTTTAGCGGGGGGGCGTACGAGACCCAGTACTTC. As protein: CASRSFFSGGAYETQYF.

V gene TRBV6-2 or TRBV6-3 combines with J gene TRBJ2-5; tentative D call: TRBD1 (5 bases). Germline CDR1 is MNHEY and CDR2 is SVGEGT. V was shortened by 0 bases and J by 6 bases, with 14 bases between the two germline ends. CDR3 length: 15 amino acids. CDR3 coding DNA: TGTGCCAGCAGTTACTCGGGCAGGGATCTACAGACCCAGTACTTC. Amino acid sequence: CASSYSGRDLQTQYF.

Here the CDR3 DNA reads TGTGCCAGCAGGGACCGCCCCTACGAGCAGTACTTC. Translating it yields CASRDRPYEQYF. J is TRBJ2-7 and V is TRBV2; D remains unclear. The germline CDR1 and CDR2 sequences are SNHLY and FYNNEI. The CDR3 loop spans 12 amino acids. Trimming took 6 bases from V and 2 from J, leaving 8 bases between them. The full variable domain, rest sourced from reference TRBV2 and TRBJ2-7, is EPEVTQTPSHQVTQMGQEVILRCVPISNHLYFYWYRQILGQKVEFLVSFYNNEISEKSEIFDDQFSVERPDGSNFTLKIRSTKLEDSAMYFCASRDRPYEQYFGPGTRLTVT.

This clonotype was detected ten times or more. The V and J genes are TRBV7-8 and TRBJ2-3; D may be TRBD1 (6 bases). CDR3 length: 14 amino acids. Trimming stripped 8 bases from V and 1 base from J, with 13 bases between. Per the germline V gene, CDR1 is SGHVS and CDR2 is FQNEAQ. The CDR3 nucleotides are TGTGCCAGCGGATCTCACAGGGGCACAGATACGCAGTATTTT. Amino acid sequence: CASGSHRGTDTQYF.

This chain links TRBV3-1 with TRBJ2-1, with 8 bases lining up with TRBD1. This CDR3 is built from 16 residues. Germline assignment: CDR1 LGHDT and CDR2 YNNKEL (reference sequence). V lost 2 bases to trimming and J lost 10 bases; unmatched junction nucleotides: 13. In DNA, the CDR3 is TGTGCCAGCAGCCAAACTGACAGGGGCATTTTCATCGAGCAGTTCTTC. Protein sequence: CASSQTDRGIFIEQFF.

V and J are TRBV20-1 and TRBJ2-3; perhaps D is TRBD1 or TRBD2 (5 bases each). Trimming stripped 5 bases from V and 4 bases from J, with 19 bases between. Germline V gene data show CDR1 as DFQATT and CDR2 as SNEGSKA (reference sequence). CDR3 length: 15 amino acids. The CDR3 sequence: CSASGPKNDPDTQYF. CDR3 bases: TGCAGTGCTTCGGGACCCAAAAATGATCCAGATACGCAGTATTTT.

This clonotype was seen many times. The rearrangement joins TRBV20-1 to TRBJ2-1; D gene uncertain. The CDR3 has 17 amino acids. V lost 0 bases, J lost 4 bases, and 19 bases lay in between. Germline values: CDR1 DFQATT, CDR2 SNEGSKA (reference sequence). CDR3 loop: CSARDGLPLRLYNEQFF. The CDR3 DNA reads as TGCAGTGCTAGAGATGGGCTCCCCCTTCGCCTATACAATGAGCAGTTCTTC.

This clonotype has only a few counts. This chain connects TRBV5-1 to TRBJ1-5; 7 nucleotides line up with TRBD1. Germline CDR1 SGHRS, CDR2 YFSETQ. The CDR3 length is 16 residues. The V and J ends lost 4 bases and 0 bases, in that order; junction bases with no gene match: 7. The CDR3, as DNA: TGCGCCAGCAGCGCAGGGACAGTCCATAGCAATCAGCCCCAGCATTTT. This gives the protein CASSAGTVHSNQPQHF.

The chain combines TRBV5-1 with TRBJ1-1; D is uncertain. V was pared by 1 base and J by 7 bases, with 14 bases between. Germline loops: CDR1 SGHRS, CDR2 YFSETQ. This CDR3 region has 14 residues. The CDR3 bases are TGCGCCAGCAGCTTGAAGGCCGCGGACGGTGAAGCTTTCTTT. As protein: CASSLKAADGEAFF.

This clonotype was observed a few times. This chain links TRBV20-1 with TRBJ1-1; 8 positions match TRBD1. Germline CDR1 DFQATT, CDR2 SNEGSKA (reference sequence). J gave up 10 bases and V 0 bases, and 16 bases lay outside the gene matches. The CDR3 consists of 16 residues. The CDR3 protein is CSARDSRTGPSILAFF. The CDR3 DNA follows: TGCAGTGCTAGAGATTCGAGGACAGGGCCCTCGATTTTAGCTTTCTTT.

This clonotype has at least ten counts. This sequence joins TRBV7-2 and TRBJ1-2; possible D gene TRBD1, 5 bases. V was cut by 4 bases and J by 4 bases, with 16 bases left in between. CDR3 length equals 15 residues. Per germline, CDR1 SGHTA and CDR2 FQGNSA. The CDR3 sequence: CASSSAGGDGYGYTF. CDR3 nucleotides: TGTGCCAGCAGCTCGGCTGGAGGGGATGGCTATGGCTACACCTTC.

The V gene is TRBV5-1, the J gene TRBJ2-5, with a weak D call TRBD2 (7 bases). The V gene's germline CDR1 is SGHRS and CDR2 YFSETQ. V was shortened by 4 bases and J by 11 bases, with 21 bases between the two germline ends. The CDR3 is 14 residues long. This chain's CDR3 is CASSPGGRENEQYF. In DNA form, the CDR3 reads TGCGCCAGCAGCCCGGGGGGCCGGGAAAATGAGCAGTACTTC.

A word on this clonotype: A read error may account for a junction end that differs from germline. This chain's CDR3 is CASSPRDLNGQFF. The DNA for the CDR3 is TGTGCCAGCAGCCCCCGGGACTTAAATGGGCAGTTCTTC. The J gene is TRBJ2-1, the V gene TRBV11-1; tentatively, D is TRBD2 (6 bases). CDR3 length: 13 amino acids. Germline CDR1 and CDR2: SGHAT and FQDESV (reference sequence).

The chain combines TRBV28 with TRBJ2-1; D possibly corresponds to TRBD1 (7 bases). This CDR3 contains 16 residues. From germline, CDR1 is MDHEN and CDR2 SYDVKM. V shed 5 bases and J shed 5 bases, with 19 bases lying between them. DNA of the CDR3: TGTGCCAGCAGTGGGGGGAGGACAGGCAAAAACAATGAGCAGTTCTTC. Protein sequence: CASSGGRTGKNNEQFF.

The rearrangement uses TRBV4-2 and TRBJ2-5; 13 nucleotides agree with TRBD2. This CDR3 is 15 amino acids long. Trimming cost V 4 bases and J 7 bases; bases outside gene matches: 6. Per germline, CDR1 LGHNA and CDR2 YNFKEQ. The CDR3 loop reads CASSPGTSGERTQYF. Written as DNA, the CDR3 is TGTGCCAGCAGCCCTGGGACTAGCGGGGAGCGGACCCAGTACTTC.

The rearrangement joins TRBV5-1 to TRBJ2-3, with a weak D call TRBD2 (6 bases). Trimming stripped 1 base from V and 3 bases from J, with 15 bases between. The CDR3 has 16 amino acids. The germline V gene encodes CDR1 SGHRS and CDR2 YFSETQ. The CDR3 sequence: CASSLQTSWETDTQYF. The CDR3 DNA reads TGCGCCAGCAGCTTGCAGACTAGTTGGGAGACAGATACGCAGTATTTT.

This clonotype appeared a few times. The chain employs TRBV5-6 and TRBJ2-5; D is perhaps TRBD1 or TRBD2 (5 bases each). There are 15 residues in the CDR3. Trimming pared 0 bases from V and 5 bases from J, leaving 14 bases between. The V gene's germline CDR1 is SGHDT and CDR2 YYEEEE. CDR3 bases: TGTGCCAGCAGCTTGGATGGACCCGGGGCCGAGACCCAGTACTTC. Translation gives CASSLDGPGAETQYF.

Many counts were recorded for this clonotype. The chain combines TRBV10-3 with TRBJ2-7; TRBD1 aligns across 10 bases. The CDR3 length is 14 residues. V lost 2 bases to trimming and J lost 4 bases; unmatched junction nucleotides: 2. Germline lookup yields CDR1 ENHRY and CDR2 SYGVKD. The CDR3 nucleotides read TGTGCCATCAGTGAGGACAGGGGGCCTTACGAGCAGTACTTC. It is translated as CAISEDRGPYEQYF.

V gene TRBV6-5 combines with J gene TRBJ2-7, with D possibly TRBD1 on 6 matching bases. This CDR3 is built from 14 residues. Germline CDR1 is MNHEY and CDR2 is SVGAGI. The V gene lost 2 bases and the J gene lost 4 bases, with 12 bases spanning the gap. The CDR3 bases are TGTGCCAGCAGTTACCGGTCAGGGGCATACGAGCAGTACTTC. This gives the protein CASSYRSGAYEQYF.

This sequence joins TRBV7-2 and TRBJ2-7, with 16 bases fitting TRBD2. The CDR3 consists of 16 residues. CDR1 is SGHTA and CDR2 is FQGNSA in the germline V gene. The V gene end was trimmed by 2 bases and the J gene end by 8 bases; junction bases not matched to a gene: 6. CDR3 sequence reads: CASSLTGTSGGAKQYF. Here the CDR3 DNA reads TGTGCCAGCAGCTTAACCGGGACTAGCGGGGGGGCCAAGCAGTACTTC.

This clonotype was picked up a small number of times. The chain has TRBV3-1 and TRBJ2-7; 12 nucleotides match TRBD2. The CDR3 contains 18 residues. Germline V gives CDR1 LGHDT, CDR2 YNNKEL (reference sequence). Trimming cost V 0 bases and J 2 bases; bases outside gene matches: 8. The CDR3 loop reads CASSQEGLAGGPAYEQYF. The CDR3 DNA sequence: TGTGCCAGCAGCCAAGAAGGGCTAGCGGGAGGGCCAGCCTACGAGCAGTACTTC.

The chain joins TRBV7-6 to TRBJ2-2, with D perhaps matching TRBD1 (6 bases). Germline-derived CDR1 and CDR2 are SGHVS and FNYEAQ. With 1 base removed from V and 4 bases from J, the gap between germline ends came to 19 bases. This CDR3 is 18 amino acids long. The CDR3 is CASSLGPTGPDGTGELFF. The DNA for the CDR3 is TGTGCCAGCAGCTTAGGCCCGACAGGCCCAGATGGCACCGGGGAGCTGTTTTTT.

A word on this clonotype: Since no conserved phenylalanine or tryptophan closes the CDR3, a read error is the likely cause. V and J are TRBV27 and TRBJ2-1; 11 bases are a match to TRBD2. The germline V gene encodes CDR1 MNHEY and CDR2 SMNVEV (reference sequence). The CDR3 contains 16 residues. V lost 5 bases and J lost 9; bases outside the gene matches: 12. CDR3 in amino acids: CASSPSLAGGSGEQFC. CDR3 nucleotide sequence: TGTGCCAGCAGTCCCTCTCTAGCGGGAGGATCGGGTGAGCAGTTCTGC.

Notes on this clonotype: This may be a read error, as it is one base from a much larger clone. The chain couples TRBV29-1 to TRBJ2-7, with D possibly matching TRBD2 (6 bases). V was clipped by 4 bases and J by 0 bases, with 10 bases between them. The CDR3 consists of 13 residues. Germline V gene data show CDR1 as SQVTM and CDR2 as ANQGSEA. In nucleotides, the CDR3 is TGCAGCGTTGGTGCGGGAAACTCCTACGAGCAGTACTTC. It yields the protein CSVGAGNSYEQYF.